The 17 T cell receptor beta chains below all came from one sample that was sequenced in a study of T cells in Graves' hyperthyroidism and ophthalmopathy. Researchers amplified the TCR beta CDR3 regions from RNA transcripts. The primer set for the first-round RT-PCR of the TCR CDR3 was HTBI. One entry per CDR3 protein, called by TCRdb with MiXCR from the multiplex PCR reads. The sample lists roughly 740,000 distinct CDR3 sequences, about 17% occurring once. Sequencing input: blood. The receptors here all came from a man aged 18 to 29 with Graves' hyperthyroidism.

V usage is TRBV5-1 and J usage is TRBJ2-3; 15 nucleotides align to TRBD2. Losses at the gene ends were 4 bases for V and 5 bases for J; bases not matched to a gene: 8. The CDR3 spans 17 residues. Looked up from germline, CDR1 is SGHRS and CDR2 is YFSETQ. The CDR3 nucleotides read TGCGCCAGCAGCCCGGGACTAGCGGGAGGCCCGGGAGATACGCAGTATTTT. Its translation is CASSPGLAGGPGDTQYF.

This chain connects TRBV9 to TRBJ2-3; no clear D gene. This CDR3 comprises 16 residues. Trimming shortened V by 4 bases and J by 6 bases, and 21 bases separated the two germline ends. Germline V CDR1 and CDR2: SGDLS, YYNGEE. The CDR3 loop reads CASSHRAGRHPDTQYF. The CDR3 nucleotides are TGTGCCAGCAGCCACCGAGCAGGCCGCCACCCTGATACGCAGTATTTT.

The V call is TRBV5-1, the J call TRBJ1-3, with 11 positions matching TRBD1. CDR3 size: 15 residues. Germline assignment: CDR1 SGHRS and CDR2 YFSETQ. With 4 bases clipped from V and 2 bases from J, the junction kept 2 bases outside the gene matches. The CDR3 protein is CASSGQGAAGNTIYF. CDR3 nucleotides: TGCGCCAGCAGCGGACAGGGGGCAGCTGGAAACACCATATATTTT.

A few counts support this clonotype. This rearrangement joins TRBV7-2 to TRBJ1-4, with TRBD1 matching 8 bases. V lost 3 bases, J lost 3 bases, and 3 bases stayed unmatched. The CDR3 spans 15 residues. Germline-derived CDR1 and CDR2 are SGHTA and FQGNSA. Here the CDR3 reads CASSFRQGSNEKLFF. In nucleotides, the CDR3 is TGTGCCAGCAGCTTCCGACAGGGGTCTAATGAAAAACTGTTTTTT.

The rearrangement links TRBV19 to TRBJ2-1, with D unresolved. Germline CDR1 reads LNHDA; CDR2 reads SQIVND (reference sequence). The V gene lost 3 bases and the J gene lost 5 bases, with 11 bases spanning the gap. This CDR3 has 14 residues. As DNA, the CDR3 is TGTGCCAGTAGTATTGAGCCAGCCGACAATGAGCAGTTCTTC. Its translation is CASSIEPADNEQFF.

With regard to this clonotype: A much larger clone is a single base away; this may be a read error. The genes are TRBV20-1 and TRBJ2-7; 8 positions match TRBD1. The CDR3 runs to 13 residues. Per germline, CDR1 DFQATT and CDR2 SNEGSKA (reference sequence). The CDR3 DNA follows: TGCAGTGCAAGGGACAGGCTTTCCTACGAGCAGCACTTC. Residues: CSARDRLSYEQHF.

This clonotype was found many times. The V gene is TRBV20-1, the J gene TRBJ1-5, with D unresolved. The CDR3 sequence is 14 residues long. The V gene's germline CDR1 is DFQATT and CDR2 SNEGSKA (reference sequence). With 4 bases removed from V and 3 bases from J, the gap between germline ends came to 13 bases. As DNA, the CDR3 is TGCAGTGCTACCTGGGCAGGATCCAATCAGCCCCAGCATTTT. This translates into CSATWAGSNQPQHF.

This clonotype was seen at least ten times. CDR3 sequence: CATEGASYEQYF. The CDR3 nucleotides read TGTGCCACCGAGGGGGCGTCCTACGAGCAGTACTTC. The rearrangement joins TRBV10-3 to TRBJ2-7; 7 bases align to TRBD1. From germline, CDR1 is ENHRY and CDR2 SYGVKD. Trimming cost V 10 bases and J 1 base; bases outside gene matches: 4. The CDR3 is 12 residues long.

This clonotype was seen a few times. The V gene is TRBV5-1, the J gene TRBJ1-5, with D tentatively TRBD1 (5 bases). This CDR3 comprises 15 residues. V dropped 1 base and J dropped 6 bases, with 14 bases sitting between them. The germline V gene encodes CDR1 SGHRS and CDR2 YFSETQ. CDR3 loop: CASSLIPGPGQPQHF. The DNA of the CDR3 is TGCGCCAGCAGCTTGATACCAGGGCCGGGTCAGCCCCAGCATTTT.

This clonotype was seen a few times. This chain joins TRBV28 and TRBJ2-2; 7 bases are a match to TRBD1. V shed 10 bases and J 1 base; nucleotides not matched to a gene: 6. This CDR3 has 14 amino acids. From germline, CDR1 is MDHEN and CDR2 SYDVKM. The CDR3 loop reads CATPGGRNTGELFF. As DNA, the CDR3 is TGTGCCACCCCAGGGGGACGGAACACCGGGGAGCTGTTTTTT. The full variable domain, in which reference TRBV28 and TRBJ2-2 provide the parts outside the CDR3, is DVKVTQSSRYLVKRTGEKVFLECVQDMDHENMFWYRQDPGLGLRLIYFSYDVKMKEKGDIPEGYSVSREKKERFSLILESASTNQTSMYLCATPGGRNTGELFFGEGSRLTVL.

The chain is built from TRBV19 and TRBJ2-1; D not resolved. CDR1 and CDR2 from the germline V gene are LNHDA and SQIVND (reference sequence). The V gene lost 1 base and the J gene lost 1 base, with 8 bases spanning the gap. This CDR3 is 15 amino acids long. The CDR3 region has the DNA TGTGCCAGTAGTATAGTCCGGTCTTCCTACAATGAGCAGTTCTTC. It specifies CASSIVRSSYNEQFF.

This clonotype was counted at least ten times. CDR3 DNA sequence: TGTGCCAGCAGCTTTTCGGGGGGCAAAGAGACCCAGTACTTC. Its translation is CASSFSGGKETQYF. The chain links TRBV7-8 to TRBJ2-5; maybe TRBD2 (7 bases). The CDR3 sequence is 14 residues long. V lost 3 bases to trimming and J lost 3 bases, with 11 bases between them. CDR1 SGHVS and CDR2 FQNEAQ come from the germline V gene.

This rearrangement joins TRBV7-9 to TRBJ2-1; possible D gene TRBD2, 6 bases. The CDR3 spans 13 residues. V was pared by 5 bases and J by 15 bases, with 20 bases between. In germline, CDR1 is SEHNR, CDR2 FQNEAQ (reference sequence). DNA for the CDR3: TGTGCCAGCAGCCCAGAGAGTGGGAGGAACCTGTTCTTC. This gives the protein CASSPESGRNLFF. Filled out from reference TRBV7-9 and TRBJ2-1, the complete variable domain reads DTGVSQNPRHKITKRGQNVTFRCDPISEHNRLYWYRQTLGQGPEFLTYFQNEAQLEKSRLLSDRFSAERPKGSFSTLEIQRTEQGDSAMYLCASSPESGRNLFFGPGTRLTVL.

This clonotype was found many times. This chain links TRBV18 with TRBJ1-3; D perhaps matches TRBD1 (6 bases). Germline values: CDR1 KGHSH, CDR2 LQKENI. There are 14 residues in the CDR3. V gave up 3 bases and J gave up 2 bases, with 8 bases separating them. CDR3 DNA sequence: TGTGCCAGCTCACCGGACAGCACTGGAAACACCATATATTTT. Protein: CASSPDSTGNTIYF.

This clonotype was counted many times. The chain is built from TRBV7-8 and TRBJ2-6; D call uncertain. Trimming left V 1 base short and J 3 bases short, with 16 bases between. CDR3 length: 18 residues. From germline, CDR1 is SGHVS and CDR2 FQNEAQ. The CDR3 DNA follows: TGTGCCAGCAGCTTAGGACGGTGGCCGAGGCGTGGGGCCAACGTCCTGACTTTC. It yields the protein CASSLGRWPRRGANVLTF.

This chain links TRBV18 with TRBJ2-7, with 14 nucleotides matching TRBD2. Germline loops: CDR1 KGHSH, CDR2 LQKENI. The CDR3 consists of 15 residues. Trimming took 3 bases from V and 7 from J; bases not matched to a gene: 5. The CDR3 bases are TGTGCCAGCTCACCGGGACTAGCGGGAGAGGGAGAGCAGTACTTC. Its protein product is CASSPGLAGEGEQYF.

This clonotype was observed a few times. V usage is TRBV7-6 and J usage is TRBJ2-7, with a tentative D call TRBD1 (6 bases). The germline V gene has CDR1 SGHVS and CDR2 FNYEAQ. There are 15 residues in the CDR3. Trimming pared 0 bases from V and 3 bases from J, leaving 12 bases between. CDR3 DNA: TGTGCCAGCAGCTTAGCGTTAGGACAGAGCTACGAGCAGTACTTC. Protein product: CASSLALGQSYEQYF.